These 21 T cell receptor beta chains originate from one sample sequenced in a study of T-cell memory formation after mild COVID-19 listed by TCRdb under 2021. Receptors were amplified or captured by 5' RACE. The run used an Illumina NovaSeq 6000. TCRdb ran its own pipeline on the public reads, namely fastp trimming at Q25 and MiXCR clone calling, and kept in-frame beta chains. Each entry is one CDR3 protein sequence, shown with its most common DNA and genes. Within this sample are about 82,000 distinct CDR3 sequences, with roughly 16% of them counted one time only. Of the sample, approximately 39% is held by the ten largest clones. Sequencing input: PBMCs or a T cell subset sorted from them (not recorded which). These receptors all come from a man aged 18-30 years who had mild COVID-19 (a few samples of this study predate the infection). The sample titles of this study are shuffled in the database, so cell type and time point are left out; the donor was told from shared clones.

The table lists this clonotype with a few counts. V is TRBV2 and J is TRBJ2-7, with 8 bases that match TRBD1. The junction had 7 bases not matched to a gene; V was cut back by 10 bases and J by 5 bases. This CDR3 has 12 residues. The germline gives CDR1 SNHLY, CDR2 FYNNEI. CDR3 DNA sequence: TGTGCCACCCGACAGGGGAACCACGAGCAGTACTTC. Translated, it gives CATRQGNHEQYF.

Only a few counts were recorded for this clonotype. The rearrangement uses TRBV7-6 and TRBJ1-2, with D possibly matching TRBD1 (5 bases). This CDR3 has 20 residues. Germline loops: CDR1 SGHVS, CDR2 FNYEAQ. V was trimmed by 4 bases and J by 2 bases, leaving 29 bases between them. The CDR3 loop is CASSWIPRDGIYRWNYGYTF. The CDR3 DNA sequence: TGTGCCAGCAGCTGGATCCCGAGGGACGGAATATATCGTTGGAACTATGGCTACACCTTC.

This clonotype was detected ten times or more. The chain links TRBV6-5 to TRBJ2-2, with D possibly called TRBD1 or TRBD2 (6 bases each). There are 14 residues in the CDR3. The V and J ends lost 8 bases and 1 base respectively, with 11 bases between them. The germline gives CDR1 MNHEY, CDR2 SVGAGI. Here the CDR3 DNA reads TGTGCCAGCGGCGGGACACAGAACACCGGGGAGCTGTTTTTT. Translation gives CASGGTQNTGELFF.

The chain employs TRBV12-5 and TRBJ2-3, with 8 bases fitting TRBD2. Germline CDR1 is LGHNT and CDR2 is FRNRAP. The ends lost 0 bases at V and 12 bases at J; junction bases unmatched: 11. The CDR3 is made up of 15 amino acids. The CDR3 loop is CASGLVPGLDPGQYF. CDR3 nucleotides: TGTGCTAGTGGTTTGGTACCGGGACTAGATCCCGGACAGTATTTT.

The genes are TRBV4-1 and TRBJ2-2; no definite D call. The CDR3 has 13 residues. The ends were cut back, 4 bases at V and 2 bases at J, with 5 bases in the middle. Germline lookup yields CDR1 MGHRA and CDR2 YSYEKL. This CDR3 reads CASSRYNTGELFF. The CDR3 DNA reads TGCGCCAGCAGCCGATACAACACCGGGGAGCTGTTTTTT.

The chain links TRBV6-6 to TRBJ1-5; D is perhaps TRBD1 (5 bases). CDR3 length: 17 amino acids. Trimming pared 8 bases from V and 2 bases from J, leaving 22 bases between. CDR1 and CDR2 (germline): MNHNY, SVGAGI (reference sequence). The CDR3 region is CASSHTRVDSGNQPQHF. As DNA, the CDR3 is TGTGCCAGCTCACATACCAGGGTGGATTCTGGCAATCAGCCCCAGCATTTT.

This clonotype was counted a few times. The chain recombines TRBV4-2 with TRBJ1-1; D is uncertain. Trimming left V 4 bases short and J 0 bases short, with 6 bases between. CDR1 is LGHNA and CDR2 is YNFKEQ in the germline V gene. The CDR3 consists of 13 residues. The CDR3, as DNA: TGTGCCAGCAGCCCGAGGGTGAACACTGAAGCTTTCTTT. Protein: CASSPRVNTEAFF.

This clonotype was picked up a small number of times. The CDR3 nucleotides are TGCAGTGCTACTGACCTAGCGGGGCTTGGGACCCAGTACTTC. Its translation is CSATDLAGLGTQYF. The chain is built from TRBV20-1 and TRBJ2-5; 9 bases map to TRBD2. Germline V gene data show CDR1 as DFQATT and CDR2 as SNEGSKA (reference sequence). The CDR3 has 14 residues. J lost 7 bases, V lost 4 bases, and 10 bases had no gene match.

The CDR3 nucleotides read TGTGCCAGCAGTTCACTGGGACAGGATCTTCATTCACCCCTCCACTTT. Amino acids: CASSSLGQDLHSPLHF. This sequence joins TRBV28 and TRBJ1-6, with TRBD1 identical over 8 bases. The V segment lost 4 bases and the J segment 8 bases; nucleotides outside the gene matches: 10. The CDR3 is made up of 16 amino acids. Germline assignment: CDR1 MDHEN and CDR2 SYDVKM.

This chain's CDR3 is CASSEWGQVNQPQHF. CDR3 nucleotides: TGTGCCAGCAGTGAATGGGGACAAGTAAATCAGCCCCAGCATTTT. The genes are TRBV2 and TRBJ1-5, with D possibly matching TRBD1 (6 bases). CDR3 length equals 15 residues. CDR1 is SNHLY and CDR2 is FYNNEI in the germline V gene. Trimming cost V 2 bases and J 4 bases, with 12 bases left between them.

V is TRBV20-1 and J is TRBJ1-1; a weak D match, TRBD1 (5 bases). The germline CDR1 and CDR2 sequences are DFQATT and SNEGSKA (reference sequence). Trimming stripped 5 bases from V and 0 bases from J, with 16 bases between. The CDR3 has 15 amino acids. The CDR3: CSAWGGDSMNTEAFF. CDR3 sequence (DNA): TGCAGTGCTTGGGGGGGGGATTCAATGAACACTGAAGCTTTCTTT.

This clonotype has only a few counts. The rearrangement joins TRBV10-3 to TRBJ2-3; 10 bases match TRBD1. This CDR3 has 14 residues. CDR1 is ENHRY, CDR2 SYGVKD, per germline. J gave up 6 bases and V 10 bases, and 10 bases lay outside the gene matches. CDR3 sequence reads: CATTGQGEEDTQYF. In DNA form, the CDR3 reads TGTGCCACAACCGGACAGGGGGAGGAGGATACGCAGTATTTT.

This clonotype turned up a few times. V usage is TRBV4-1 and J usage is TRBJ2-1, with 11 bases identical to TRBD1. This CDR3 contains 13 residues. The junction had 3 bases not matched to a gene; V was cut back by 8 bases and J by 6 bases. Germline V lookup: CDR1 MGHRA, CDR2 YSYEKL. CDR3: CASGQGAGNEQFF. DNA of the CDR3: TGCGCCAGCGGACAGGGGGCTGGCAATGAGCAGTTCTTC.

This clonotype came up a few times. J is TRBJ2-7 and V is TRBV6-2 or TRBV6-3; D is uncertain. The length of the CDR3 is 11 residues. The ends were cut back, 5 bases at V and 3 bases at J, with 5 bases in the middle. Germline CDR1 reads MNHEY; CDR2 reads SVGEGT. The CDR3 is CASSDNYEQYF. For the CDR3, the DNA is TGTGCCAGCAGTGACAACTACGAGCAGTACTTC.

This chain joins TRBV20-1 and TRBJ2-7; 7 positions agree with TRBD1. Germline loops: CDR1 DFQATT, CDR2 SNEGSKA (reference sequence). This CDR3 contains 13 residues. The trim removed 4 bases at V and 3 bases at J, leaving 6 bases unmatched. The chain's CDR3 is CSAIRTGVYEQYV. CDR3 sequence (DNA): TGCAGTGCTATACGGACAGGAGTCTACGAGCAGTACGTC.

This chain links TRBV9 with TRBJ2-1, with 8 bases lining up with TRBD1. The V and J ends lost 4 bases and 5 bases, in that order; junction bases with no gene match: 14. CDR3 size: 17 residues. CDR1 and CDR2 (germline): SGDLS, YYNGEE. The chain's CDR3 is CASSSSFRDRRNNEQFF. DNA of the CDR3: TGTGCCAGCAGCTCGAGCTTTAGGGACAGGCGCAACAATGAGCAGTTCTTC.

This clonotype was recorded many times. The rearrangement uses TRBV20-1 and TRBJ2-3; 9 nucleotides agree with TRBD2. There are 14 residues in the CDR3. J lost 4 bases, V lost 7 bases, and 9 bases had no gene match. CDR1 and CDR2 from the germline V gene are DFQATT and SNEGSKA (reference sequence). CDR3 sequence: CSVEGGGAADTQYF. The CDR3 DNA sequence: TGCAGTGTCGAGGGCGGGGGGGCGGCAGATACGCAGTATTTT.

Points on this clonotype: At one end the junction does not follow the germline gene, possibly because of a read error. The chain carries TRBV11-2 and TRBJ1-1, with TRBD1 as a possible D gene (5 bases). Germline V lookup: CDR1 SGHAT, CDR2 FQNNGV. This CDR3 region has 17 residues. CDR3 nucleotides: TGTGTCAGCAGCTTCTCCCTGTGGCGGGAAGGGGACACTGAAGCTTTCTTT. Amino acids: CVSSFSLWREGDTEAFF.

This clonotype was detected a few times. V usage is TRBV7-6 and J usage is TRBJ2-1; D ambiguous. The CDR3 has 11 amino acids. Looked up from germline, CDR1 is SGHVS and CDR2 is FNYEAQ. V lost 5 bases and J 6 bases, leaving 5 bases between the germline ends. DNA for the CDR3: TGTGCCAGCAGCAGTACCAATGAGCAGTTCTTC. This translates into CASSSTNEQFF.

This clonotype has a handful of counts. The genes are TRBV11-2 and TRBJ2-7; 7 bases are a match to TRBD2. CDR3 size: 13 residues. In germline, CDR1 is SGHAT, CDR2 FQNNGV. The junction had 3 bases not matched to a gene; V was cut back by 5 bases and J by 2 bases. This chain's CDR3 is CASSPGTTYEQYF. In DNA, the CDR3 is TGTGCCAGCAGCCCGGGGACTACCTACGAGCAGTACTTC.

This clonotype was found a few times. The chain is built from TRBV3-1 and TRBJ2-5, with 7 nucleotides matching TRBD2. This CDR3 contains 18 residues. Germline trimming cut 2 bases from V and 7 bases from J; bases unmatched to any gene: 19. Germline values: CDR1 LGHDT, CDR2 YNNKEL (reference sequence). The CDR3, as DNA: TGTGCCAGCAGCCAATTTACTAGCGAGGTCAGGGAGGATGGGACCCAGTACTTC. Its protein product is CASSQFTSEVREDGTQYF.